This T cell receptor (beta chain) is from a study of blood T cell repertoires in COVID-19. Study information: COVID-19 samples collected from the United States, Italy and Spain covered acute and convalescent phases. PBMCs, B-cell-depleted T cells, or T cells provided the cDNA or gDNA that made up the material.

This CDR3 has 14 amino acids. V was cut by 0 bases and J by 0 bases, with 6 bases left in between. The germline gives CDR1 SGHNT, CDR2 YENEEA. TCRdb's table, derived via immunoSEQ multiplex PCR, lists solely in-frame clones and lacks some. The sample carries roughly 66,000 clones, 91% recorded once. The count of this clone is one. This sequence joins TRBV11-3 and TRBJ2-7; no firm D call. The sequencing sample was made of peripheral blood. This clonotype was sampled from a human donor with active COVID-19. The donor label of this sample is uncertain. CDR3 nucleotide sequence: TGTGCCAGCAGCTTAGACCCGAGCTCCTACGAGCAGTACTTC. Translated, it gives CASSLDPSSYEQYF.